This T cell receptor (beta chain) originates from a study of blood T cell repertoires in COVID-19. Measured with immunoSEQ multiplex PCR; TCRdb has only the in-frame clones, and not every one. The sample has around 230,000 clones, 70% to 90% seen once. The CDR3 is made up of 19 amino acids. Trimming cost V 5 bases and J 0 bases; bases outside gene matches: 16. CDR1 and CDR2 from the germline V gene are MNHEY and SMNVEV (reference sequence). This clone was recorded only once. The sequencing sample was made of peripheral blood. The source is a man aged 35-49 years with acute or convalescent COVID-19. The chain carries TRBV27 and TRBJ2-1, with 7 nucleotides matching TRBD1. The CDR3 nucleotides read TGTGCCAGCAGTAAGACAGGGCACGGACCTCCGAGCTCCTACAATGAGCAGTTCTTC. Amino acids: CASSKTGHGPPSSYNEQFF.